This TCR beta chain was identified in a study of post-analysis software for immune sequencing data (dated by TCRdb to between 2014 and 2017). Context from the whole study: Recorded disease courses included relapsing-remitting, secondary progressive and progressive-relapsing multiple sclerosis, with some patients lacking subtype annotation. A subset of samples was prepared in parallel using single-end sample barcoding, then pooled and co-amplified after Illumina adapter ligation. The patient repertoires were compared against approximately ten previously published healthy control repertoires obtained from donors aged roughly 6 to 25 years.

To demonstrate the VDJtools post-analysis software, TCR beta repertoires were profiled from the peripheral blood of 10 to 15 young patients with multiple sclerosis. Multiple sclerosis patients were children and adolescents aged 6 to 15 years. Libraries were constructed by PCR. For sequencing, an Illumina HiSeq 2500 was employed. To reduce PCR and sequencing biases, unique molecular identifiers were incorporated into the TCR beta cDNA libraries. About 500,000 cDNA molecules were obtained per 1 to 10 million input T cells, so each molecule approximated one T cell. Patient libraries were prepared and sequenced with the same protocol used for the earlier healthy control dataset. Within a given batch, samples were prepared together, multiplexed and sequenced on the same HiSeq lane. As for how the authors treated the data: Raw barcoded reads were processed with MIGEC, and single-read molecular identifier groups were discarded before consensus assembly and CDR3 extraction. VDJtools was used for post-analysis of the clonotype tables, and diversity was normalized by down-sampling every dataset to the size of the smallest sample. To correct batch-related cross-sample contamination, repertoire overlap clustering matched CDR3 amino acid sequences but not nucleotide sequences. TCRdb reworked the public reads: Q25 trimming with fastp, MiXCR clone assembly, productive beta chains retained. Rows are unified per CDR3 protein, each entry keeping the most common DNA and genes. TCRdb assigned the V and J calls; the authors' analysis was not used. The sample table contains about 820,000 distinct CDR3 sequences; only one count was recorded for about 50% of them. The biggest ten clones account for 4.6% of the sample.

Overall study outcomes, separate from this receptor: The multiple sclerosis patient group was slightly younger than the control group. Direct clustering with F measure revealed strong co-clustering of samples prepared in the same batch, which led to a batch-effect correction. Normalized Chao1 diversity was significantly lower in multiple sclerosis patients than controls, suggesting substantial peripheral T-cell clonal expansion. Patients showed significantly higher frequencies than controls for five TRBV segments, among them TRBV5-6, TRBV5-1 and TRBV20-1.

This clonotype was seen a single time. Its antigen is not yet known. The record has no base qualities; no much larger clone is one base away. From a lookup of the germline V gene, CDR1 and CDR2 are SQVTM and ANQGSEA. At the junction V is shortened by 6 bases and J by 4 bases, with 18 bases in between. The cysteine opens and the phenylalanine closes a CDR3 of 14 amino acids. Only the CDR3 portion is preserved as DNA: 42 bases, with reading frame beginning at the first base. The rearrangement combines TRBV29-1 with TRBJ2-5; D gene: possibly TRBD1, on 6 matching bases. The sequence was collected from a girl aged 10-17 years with multiple sclerosis. Sequencing was done on a sample of blood. The sequence in DNA is TGCAGCGTCCTAATACAGGGACGGGCAGAGACCCAGTACTTC. Protein translation: CSVLIQGRAETQYF. Joined to the reference TRBV29-1 and TRBJ2-5 proteins, this CDR3 gives the full variable domain: SAVISQKPSRDICQRGTSLTIQCQVDSQVTMMFWYRQQPGQSLTLIATANQGSEATYESGFVIDKFPISRPNLTFSTLTVSNMSPEDSSIYLCSVLIQGRAETQYFGPGTRLLVL.